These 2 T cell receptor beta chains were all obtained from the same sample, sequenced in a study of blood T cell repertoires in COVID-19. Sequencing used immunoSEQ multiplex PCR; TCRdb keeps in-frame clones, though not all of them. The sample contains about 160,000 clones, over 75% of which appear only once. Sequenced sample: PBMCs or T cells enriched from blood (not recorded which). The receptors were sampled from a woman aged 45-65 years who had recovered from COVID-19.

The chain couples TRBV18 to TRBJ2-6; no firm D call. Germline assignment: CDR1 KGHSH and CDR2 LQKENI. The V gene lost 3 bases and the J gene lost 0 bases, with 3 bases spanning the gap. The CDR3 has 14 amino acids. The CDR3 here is CASSPRSGANVLTF. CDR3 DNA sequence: TGTGCCAGCTCACCTCGCTCTGGGGCCAACGTCCTGACTTTC.

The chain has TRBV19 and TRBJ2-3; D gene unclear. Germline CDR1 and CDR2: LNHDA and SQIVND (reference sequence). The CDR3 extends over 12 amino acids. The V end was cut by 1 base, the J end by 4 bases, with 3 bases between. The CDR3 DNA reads TGTGCCAGTAGTATAGCATCAGATACGCAGTATTTT. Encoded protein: CASSIASDTQYF. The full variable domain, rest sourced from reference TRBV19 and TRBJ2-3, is DGGITQSPKYLFRKEGQNVTLSCEQNLNHDAMYWYRQDPGQGLRLIYYSQIVNDFQKGDIAEGYSVSREKKESFPLTVTSAQKNPTAFYLCASSIASDTQYFGPGTRLTVL.